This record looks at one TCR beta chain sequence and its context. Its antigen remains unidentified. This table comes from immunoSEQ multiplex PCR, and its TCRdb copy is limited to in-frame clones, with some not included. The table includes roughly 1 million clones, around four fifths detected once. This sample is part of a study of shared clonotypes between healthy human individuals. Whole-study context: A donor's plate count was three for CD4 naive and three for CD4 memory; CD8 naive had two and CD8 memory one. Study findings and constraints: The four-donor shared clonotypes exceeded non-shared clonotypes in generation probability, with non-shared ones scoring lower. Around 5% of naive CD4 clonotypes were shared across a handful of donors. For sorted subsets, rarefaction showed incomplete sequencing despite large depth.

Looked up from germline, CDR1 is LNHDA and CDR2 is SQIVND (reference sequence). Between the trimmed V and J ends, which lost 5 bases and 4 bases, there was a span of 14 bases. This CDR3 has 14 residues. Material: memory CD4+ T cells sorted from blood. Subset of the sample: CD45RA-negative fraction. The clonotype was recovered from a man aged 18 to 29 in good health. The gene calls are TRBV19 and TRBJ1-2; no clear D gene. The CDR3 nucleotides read TGTGCCAGTAGTTTCAAGGACGGCCCCTATGGCTACACCTTC. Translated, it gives CASSFKDGPYGYTF.